A single sample is the source of the 31 T cell receptor beta chains below, sequenced in a study of shared clonotypes between healthy human individuals. Clones were read by immunoSEQ multiplex PCR, and TCRdb kept only the in-frame ones, dropping some. The sample lists approximately 340,000 clones; over 70% were seen once. Sequenced: memory CD4+ T cells sorted from blood. Subset given: CD45RA-negative fraction. These receptors came from a young man in good health.

J is TRBJ1-4 and V is TRBV27; D is possibly TRBD1 (5 bases). This CDR3 is 14 amino acids long. In germline, CDR1 is MNHEY, CDR2 SMNVEV (reference sequence). Trimming took off 4 bases at V and 5 bases at J, with 11 bases between the two ends. CDR3 bases: TGTGCCAGCAGTTCCTACAGGACAAATGAAAAACTGTTTTTT. It encodes CASSSYRTNEKLFF.

The chain carries TRBV5-5 and TRBJ1-1; D is undetermined. The germline V and J ends were trimmed by 2 bases and 8 bases, with 10 bases remaining between them. The CDR3 covers 12 residues. Germline V gives CDR1 SGHKS, CDR2 YYEKEE (reference sequence). The CDR3 DNA follows: TGTGCCAGCAGCTTTGGCGTCAGGGAAGCTTTCTTT. Amino acid sequence: CASSFGVREAFF.

The chain links TRBV18 to TRBJ2-2, with 8 bases identical to TRBD1. This CDR3 has 14 amino acids. Germline-derived CDR1 and CDR2 are KGHSH and LQKENI. Trimming removed 2 bases from V and 5 bases from J; junction bases left unmatched: 1. CDR3 DNA: TGTGCCAGCTCACCAAGGACAGGGACCGGGGAGCTGTTTTTT. Translated, it gives CASSPRTGTGELFF.

The chain has TRBV2 and TRBJ2-7, with TRBD1 as a possible D gene (6 bases). The germline V gene has CDR1 SNHLY and CDR2 FYNNEI. V was trimmed by 3 bases and J by 3 bases, leaving 12 bases between them. This CDR3 comprises 14 residues. CDR3 protein: CASSDSQGRYEQYF. The CDR3 DNA is TGTGCCAGCAGTGACAGTCAGGGGCGCTACGAGCAGTACTTC.

V and J are TRBV7-2 and TRBJ2-1, with D perhaps assigned TRBD1 or TRBD2 (5 bases each). CDR1 SGHTA and CDR2 FQGNSA come from the germline V gene. V was clipped by 5 bases and J by 0 bases, with 11 bases between them. The CDR3 contains 15 residues. This CDR3 is CASSPGTFSYNEQFF. The CDR3 DNA follows: TGTGCCAGCAGCCCCGGGACCTTCTCCTACAATGAGCAGTTCTTC.

V and J are TRBV11-3 and TRBJ2-5, with D possibly matching TRBD1 (6 bases). CDR1 is SGHNT and CDR2 is YENEEA in the germline V gene. CDR3 size: 16 residues. The V and J ends lost 1 base and 2 bases respectively, with 14 bases between them. The CDR3 here is CASSLGSRGTQETQYF. CDR3 DNA sequence: TGTGCCAGCAGCTTAGGGTCACGAGGGACACAAGAGACCCAGTACTTC.

The chain has TRBV9 and TRBJ2-3; D not certain. The CDR3 contains 14 residues. The germline CDR1 and CDR2 sequences are SGDLS and YYNGEE. V was pared by 0 bases and J by 14 bases, with 19 bases between. CDR3 in amino acids: CASSVADSTYPRYF. The CDR3 region has the DNA TGTGCCAGCAGCGTAGCTGATTCGACATACCCCCGGTATTTT.

The chain joins TRBV29-1 to TRBJ2-7; tentative D call: TRBD1 (6 bases). Germline lookup yields CDR1 SQVTM and CDR2 ANQGSEA. The V end lost 6 bases, the J end lost 3 bases, and 21 bases lay between the germline ends. The CDR3 consists of 15 residues. The CDR3 is CSVTRIVPRGYEQYF. CDR3 DNA: TGCAGCGTCACACGAATAGTACCCAGGGGCTACGAGCAGTACTTC.

The chain recombines TRBV7-8 with TRBJ1-2, with D uncertain. CDR1 and CDR2 (germline): SGHVS, FQNEAQ. This CDR3 spans 13 amino acids. V gave up 1 base and J gave up 4 bases, with 7 bases separating them. CDR3 bases: TGTGCCAGCAGCTTAGAGATCTCCTATGGCTACACCTTC. Translated, it gives CASSLEISYGYTF.

This clone was seen only once. J is TRBJ1-3 and V is TRBV6-1; D remains ambiguous. CDR3 length equals 14 residues. CDR1 is MNHNS, CDR2 SASEGT, per germline. Trimming stripped 8 bases from V and 0 bases from J, with 11 bases between. This CDR3 is CASLMRTSGNTIYF. DNA for the CDR3: TGTGCCAGCTTGATGCGGACCTCTGGAAACACCATATATTTT.

The J gene is TRBJ2-7, the V gene TRBV19; 7 bases fit TRBD1. V shed 10 bases, J shed 6 bases, and the junction held 12 bases outside the gene matches. The CDR3 totals 13 residues. Per germline, CDR1 LNHDA and CDR2 SQIVND (reference sequence). The CDR3 loop is CATRSQGEREQYF. The DNA of the CDR3 is TGTGCCACCCGGTCGCAGGGGGAGCGCGAGCAGTACTTC.

This clone was seen a handful of times. The genes are TRBV30 and TRBJ2-3; D remains unclear. Trimming left V 5 bases short and J 0 bases short, with 6 bases between. There are 12 residues in the CDR3. The germline gives CDR1 GTSNPN, CDR2 SVGIG (reference sequence). As DNA, the CDR3 is TGTGCCTGGGGCCGTAGCACAGATACGCAGTATTTT. It yields the protein CAWGRSTDTQYF.

The rearrangement links TRBV7-3 to TRBJ2-2; D perhaps matches TRBD2 (6 bases). CDR1 and CDR2 (germline): SGHTA, FQGTGA. Trimming removed 1 base from V and 6 bases from J, with 15 bases in between. CDR3 length equals 16 residues. The CDR3 sequence: CASSLIGGNSPGELFF. CDR3 DNA sequence: TGTGCCAGCAGCTTAATTGGCGGGAATTCTCCCGGGGAGCTGTTTTTT.

CDR3 DNA: TGTGCCAGCAGCTTAGCTGGGACAAGGGTCGAGACCCAGTACTTC. Its translation is CASSLAGTRVETQYF. This chain connects TRBV7-2 to TRBJ2-5; possible D gene TRBD1, 6 bases. Trimming took 0 bases from V and 5 from J, leaving 13 bases between them. This CDR3 has 15 residues. Germline V gene sequence: CDR1 SGHTA, CDR2 FQGNSA.

J is TRBJ2-5 and V is TRBV6-1; D is perhaps TRBD1 (6 bases). V was shortened by 6 bases and J by 1 base, with 12 bases between the two germline ends. The CDR3 is 14 amino acids. The germline V gene encodes CDR1 MNHNS and CDR2 SASEGT. The CDR3 nucleotides read TGTGCCAGCAGCCGGGACAACATCCAAGAGACCCAGTACTTC. This translates into CASSRDNIQETQYF.

This clone was found a few times. The rearrangement joins TRBV27 to TRBJ2-3; D not certain. CDR1 MNHEY and CDR2 SMNVEV come from the germline V gene (reference sequence). The CDR3 runs 12 residues. V was pared by 6 bases and J by 0 bases, with 4 bases between. CDR3 sequence (DNA): TGTGCCAGCAGGGACAGCACAGATACGCAGTATTTT. This translates into CASRDSTDTQYF.

Only a few counts were recorded for this clone. The chain has TRBV7-8 and TRBJ2-2; D ambiguous. Looked up from germline, CDR1 is SGHVS and CDR2 is FQNEAQ. This CDR3 spans 14 amino acids. V lost 4 bases and J lost 1, with 7 bases in between. The CDR3 spells CASSSTGNTGELFF. The CDR3 DNA follows: TGTGCCAGCAGCTCAACGGGGAACACCGGGGAGCTGTTTTTT.

The V gene is TRBV2, the J gene TRBJ1-3; TRBD1 aligns across 8 bases. V shed 7 bases and J 6 bases; nucleotides not matched to a gene: 5. CDR1 and CDR2 (germline): SNHLY, FYNNEI. CDR3 size: 13 residues. CDR3 nucleotides: TGTGCCAGCAAGGGTCAGGGGGCAAACACCATATATTTT. Encoded protein: CASKGQGANTIYF. Filled out from reference TRBV2 and TRBJ1-3, the complete variable domain reads EPEVTQTPSHQVTQMGQEVILRCVPISNHLYFYWYRQILGQKVEFLVSFYNNEISEKSEIFDDQFSVERPDGSNFTLKIRSTKLEDSAMYFCASKGQGANTIYFGEGSWLTVV.

This rearrangement joins TRBV6-1 to TRBJ1-2; D is ambiguous. In germline, CDR1 is MNHNS, CDR2 SASEGT. The CDR3 runs 15 residues. Trimming removed 3 bases at V and 8 bases at J, with 19 bases between. The CDR3, as DNA: TGTGCCAGCAGTGATAGCGCCACATTTGACCGCGGCTACACCTTC. Its translation is CASSDSATFDRGYTF.

The rearrangement joins TRBV28 to TRBJ2-5; unclear D gene. Germline-derived CDR1 and CDR2 are MDHEN and SYDVKM. This CDR3 contains 16 residues. Trimming pared 5 bases from V and 2 bases from J, leaving 18 bases between. This chain's CDR3 is CASSPHPGRSQETQYF. For the CDR3, the DNA is TGTGCCAGCAGTCCCCACCCGGGCAGGTCGCAAGAGACCCAGTACTTC.

This clone was picked up one time. This chain joins TRBV10-3 and TRBJ2-7; D is possibly TRBD1 (6 bases). The CDR3 runs 13 residues. The germline gives CDR1 ENHRY, CDR2 SYGVKD. V gave up 10 bases and J gave up 0 bases, with 13 bases separating them. The CDR3 here is CASSGESSYEQYF. The DNA of the CDR3 is TGTGCCAGCTCAGGGGAGAGCTCCTACGAGCAGTACTTC.

The genes are TRBV9 and TRBJ2-3; the match to TRBD2 covers 7 bases. J gave up 0 bases and V 3 bases, and 13 bases lay outside the gene matches. Germline V gene data show CDR1 as SGDLS and CDR2 as YYNGEE. This CDR3 is 18 amino acids long. The CDR3 nucleotides read TGTGCCAGCAGCGCTTGGGGGGGATCGTTAGGTAGCACAGATACGCAGTATTTT. This codes for CASSAWGGSLGSTDTQYF.

Only one count was recorded for this clone. This rearrangement joins TRBV11-2 to TRBJ2-7; 7 bases agree with TRBD1. Germline V gene lookup returns CDR1 SGHAT and CDR2 FQNNGV. V trimming: 2 bases; J trimming: 8 bases; junction bases outside the gene matches: 3. The length of the CDR3 is 12 residues. The CDR3 protein is CASSLTGDQQYF. CDR3 DNA sequence: TGTGCCAGCAGCTTAACAGGGGATCAGCAGTACTTC.

About this clone itself: It is likely a read error: a sequence one base away is far more abundant. The rearrangement joins TRBV5-4 to TRBJ2-5; 7 bases map to TRBD1. Germline V gives CDR1 SGHNT, CDR2 YYREEE (reference sequence). The ends lost 4 bases at V and 3 bases at J; junction bases unmatched: 3. CDR3 length equals 13 residues. DNA of the CDR3: TGTGCCAGCAGCCGGGACAGCGAAGAGACCCAGTACTTC. It translates to CASSRDSEETQYF.

The gene calls are TRBV7-9 and TRBJ1-5; D possibly corresponds to TRBD1 (6 bases). The CDR3 consists of 14 residues. V lost 5 bases and J lost 5, with 13 bases in between. Per germline, CDR1 SEHNR and CDR2 FQNEAQ (reference sequence). CDR3 DNA sequence: TGTGCCAGCAGCGACCGGACAGTTGATCAGCCCCAGCATTTT. The encoded protein is CASSDRTVDQPQHF.

At least ten counts were recorded for this clone. The chain recombines TRBV5-4 with TRBJ1-1; D possibly corresponds to TRBD1 (6 bases). CDR1 and CDR2 from the germline V gene are SGHNT and YYREEE (reference sequence). Trimming pared 4 bases from V and 10 bases from J, leaving 20 bases between. The CDR3 is 14 residues long. The CDR3 bases are TGTGCCAGCAGCCGATCCGGAGTCTCCAGGGGAGCTTTCTTT. Translated: CASSRSGVSRGAFF.

The sample holds a few counts of this clone. The chain employs TRBV5-1 and TRBJ2-7; 8 bases line up with TRBD2. The germline V gene has CDR1 SGHRS and CDR2 YFSETQ. Germline trimming cut 4 bases from V and 6 bases from J; bases unmatched to any gene: 15. The CDR3 is made up of 16 amino acids. For the CDR3, the DNA is TGCGCCAGCAGCCCCGTAAGTCCTGCGGGAGGAGGCGAGCAGTACTTC. Encoded protein: CASSPVSPAGGGEQYF.

This clone was found a few times. This rearrangement joins TRBV28 to TRBJ2-4; D may be TRBD1 or TRBD2 (5 bases each). The CDR3 is 18 residues long. V was trimmed by 4 bases and J by 0 bases, leaving 19 bases between them. Germline V lookup: CDR1 MDHEN, CDR2 SYDVKM. The CDR3 reads CASSSGRRNRVAKNIQYF. Here the CDR3 DNA reads TGTGCCAGCAGTTCGGGACGGAGGAATAGGGTAGCCAAAAACATTCAGTACTTC.

V usage is TRBV15 and J usage is TRBJ1-2; 9 positions agree with TRBD1. The V and J ends lost 3 bases and 4 bases, in that order; junction bases with no gene match: 6. Germline CDR1 is LNHNV and CDR2 is YYDKDF (reference sequence). The CDR3 has 15 residues. The CDR3 region has the DNA TGTGCCACCAGCAGCAACAGGGGGCCCACCTATGGCTACACCTTC. Its translation is CATSSNRGPTYGYTF.

V is TRBV29-1 and J is TRBJ2-3, with D unresolved. CDR3 length equals 15 residues. CDR1 is SQVTM and CDR2 is ANQGSEA in the germline V gene. Trimming cost V 2 bases and J 2 bases, with 14 bases left between them. The CDR3 region is CSVEFGNPTTDTQYF. The CDR3 DNA follows: TGCAGCGTTGAATTCGGAAACCCCACCACAGATACGCAGTATTTT.

This clone has at least ten counts. The chain employs TRBV7-2 and TRBJ1-1, with D possibly being TRBD1 (5 bases). V lost 1 base and J 5 bases, leaving 20 bases between the germline ends. CDR3 length: 17 amino acids. CDR1 is SGHTA and CDR2 is FQGNSA in the germline V gene. Here the CDR3 DNA reads TGTGCCAGCAGCTTAGGAGGGGCGGCTAAAGCGTGGACTGAAGCTTTCTTT. It encodes CASSLGGAAKAWTEAFF.